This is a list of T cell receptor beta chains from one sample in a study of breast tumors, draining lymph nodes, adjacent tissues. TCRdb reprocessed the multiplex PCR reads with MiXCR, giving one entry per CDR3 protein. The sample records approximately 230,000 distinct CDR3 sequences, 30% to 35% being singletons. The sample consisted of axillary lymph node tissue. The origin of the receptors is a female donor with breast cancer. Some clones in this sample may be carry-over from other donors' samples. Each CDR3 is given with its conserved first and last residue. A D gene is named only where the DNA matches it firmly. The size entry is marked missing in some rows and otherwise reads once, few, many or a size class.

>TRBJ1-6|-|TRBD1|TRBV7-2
TGTGCCAGCACCAGGACAGGGGCGAATAATTCACCCCTCCACTTT
CASTRTGANNSPLHF
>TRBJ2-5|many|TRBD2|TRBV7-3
TGTGCCAGCTCCCGGGGGGGGCCGCAAGAGACCCAGTACTTC
CASSRGGPQETQYF
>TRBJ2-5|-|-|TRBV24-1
TGTGCCACCAGTGCTAGTACTGGCGGGATTGAGACCCAGTACTTC
CATSASTGGIETQYF
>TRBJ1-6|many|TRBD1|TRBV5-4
TGTGCCAGCAGCCCAAACCCGTTGACAGGGGTTTCACCCCTCCACTTT
CASSPNPLTGVSPLHF
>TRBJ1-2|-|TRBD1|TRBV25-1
TGTGCTAGGGGACAGCTAACAATCTATGGCTACACCTTC
CARGQLTIYGYTF
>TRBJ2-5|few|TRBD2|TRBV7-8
TGTGCCAGCAGCTGGGGACTAGCGGGGGGGCGTCTAGAGCCCCAGTACTTC
CASSWGLAGGRLEPQYF
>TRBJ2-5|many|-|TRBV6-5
TGTGCCAGCAGTTACTCGTTGCGGAACCAAGAGACCCAGTACTTC
CASSYSLRNQETQYF
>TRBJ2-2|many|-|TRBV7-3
TGTGCCAGCAGCTGGGGGGGCGGCGGGGAGCTGTTTTTT
CASSWGGGGELFF
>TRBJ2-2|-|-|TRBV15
TGTGCCACCAGCAGAGCCCTTGACAGGTCTTCCCGGGAGCTGTTTTTT
CATSRALDRSSRELFF
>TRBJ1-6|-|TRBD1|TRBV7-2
TGTGCCAGCAGCTTAGAGGGGGACAGAACCCTCCACTTT
CASSLEGDRTLHF
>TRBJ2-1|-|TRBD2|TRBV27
TGTGCCAGCAGTAATCCCTGGACTAGCGGGAGTAGTACTGAGCAGTTCTTC
CASSNPWTSGSSTEQFF
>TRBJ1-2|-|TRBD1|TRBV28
TGTGCCAGCAGTTTCCTCCGGACAGGAACTAACTATGGCTACACCTTC
CASSFLRTGTNYGYTF
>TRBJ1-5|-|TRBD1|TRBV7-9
TGTGCCAGCAGCTTGGCAGGGGGGAATAGCAATCAGCCCCAGCATTTT
CASSLAGGNSNQPQHF
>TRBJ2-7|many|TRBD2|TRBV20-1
TGCAGTGCTAGAACTAGCGGGGGATACGAGCAGTACTTC
CSARTSGGYEQYF
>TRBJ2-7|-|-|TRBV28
TGTGCCAGCAGTTTATTAGGGGGGGGAGAGCAGTACTTC
CASSLLGGGEQYF
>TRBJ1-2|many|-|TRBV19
TGTGCCAGTAGCGAGCTGAGGGCCCGAAACTATGGCTACACCTTC
CASSELRARNYGYTF
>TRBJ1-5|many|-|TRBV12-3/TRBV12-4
TGTGCCAGCAGTTTAGCGCTGGGGGATCAGCCCCAGCATTTT
CASSLALGDQPQHF
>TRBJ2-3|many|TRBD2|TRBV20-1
TGCAGTGTGGGAGGGCCGAGCACAGATACGCAGTATTTT
CSVGGPSTDTQYF
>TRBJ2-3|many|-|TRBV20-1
TGCAGTGCTCTCCTGACAGATACGCAGTATTTT
CSALLTDTQYF
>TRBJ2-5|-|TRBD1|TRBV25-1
TGTGCCAGCAGTGAATCGACAGGGGGCAAGACCCAGTACTTC
CASSESTGGKTQYF
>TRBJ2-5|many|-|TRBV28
TGTGCCAGCACTAGGGAAGAGACCCAGTACTTC
CASTREETQYF
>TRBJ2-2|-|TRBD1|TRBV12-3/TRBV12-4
TGCGCCAGCAGTTTCGACAGGGAATGGACCGGGGAGCTGTTTTTT
CASSFDREWTGELFF
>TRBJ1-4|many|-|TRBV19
TGTGCCAGTAGTCTCACAGGGCCCCCTAATGAAAAACTGTTTTTT
CASSLTGPPNEKLFF
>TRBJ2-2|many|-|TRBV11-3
TGTGCCAGCAGCTTAGCCCTACTCACCGGGGAGCTGTTTTTT
CASSLALLTGELFF
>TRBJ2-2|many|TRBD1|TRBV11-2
TGTGCCAGCAGCAGACAGGGTCCCGGGGAGCTGTTTTTT
CASSRQGPGELFF
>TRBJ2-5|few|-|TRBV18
TGTGCCAGCTCACCGAACGCGGAGACCCAGTACTTC
CASSPNAETQYF
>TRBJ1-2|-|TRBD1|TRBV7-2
TGTGCCAGCAGCTTTCCGACAGGGGTTGTTCGTATTGGCTACACCTTC
CASSFPTGVVRIGYTF
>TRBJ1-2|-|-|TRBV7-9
TGTGCCAGCAGCTCCGACAGCCTCGAGCAGTATGGCTACACCTTC
CASSSDSLEQYGYTF
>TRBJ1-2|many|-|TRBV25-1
TGTGCCAGCAGTGCACCTGGGGTCCGACGGGGCTACACCTTC
CASSAPGVRRGYTF
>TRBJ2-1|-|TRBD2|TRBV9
TGTGCCAGCGCTCGGGGTCTAGCGGTCCCAAAGGATAATGAGCAGTTCTTC
CASARGLAVPKDNEQFF
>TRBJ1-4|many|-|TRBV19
TGTGCCAGTAGTATACACAGGGAGAAACTGTTTTTT
CASSIHREKLFF
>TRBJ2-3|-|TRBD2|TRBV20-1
TGCAGTGCTAGCGATACTAGCGGGAGGCGGAATGAGCAGTATTTT
CSASDTSGRRNEQYF
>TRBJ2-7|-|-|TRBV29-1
TGCAGCAGTTGGCCAGTGAGCGACGAGCAGTACTTC
CSSWPVSDEQYF
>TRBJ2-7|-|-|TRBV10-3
TGTGCCAGCAGTTTTGGGGGTGGGCTCGAGCAGTACTTC
CASSFGGGLEQYF